This TCR beta chain was captured by sequencing in a study of cytomegalovirus exposure and HLA in healthy donors. Findings and limits, study-wide: Analysis performed later found around 15,000 TCR beta sequences associated with HLA alleles at 0.05 false discovery rate.

V lost 5 bases and J lost 4; bases outside the gene matches: 11. Germline V lookup: CDR1 LNHNV, CDR2 YYDKDF (reference sequence). This CDR3 has 17 residues. As to this clone: The antigen is unknown.

13 Jbeta primers and 60 Vbeta primers were used for the PCR. Only in-frame clones appear in the TCRdb table, and some are missing; sequencing was by immunoSEQ multiplex PCR. This repertoire shows approximately 200,000 clones, under 90% found once; its top ten account for roughly 0.098%. The sequencing sample was made of PBMCs. This TCR derives from a boy younger than 10 in good health and CMV-seronegative. The chain has TRBV15 and TRBJ2-6; TRBD1 aligns across 7 bases. The CDR3: CATSGQSTGAGANVLTF. CDR3 sequence (DNA): TGTGCCACCAGCGGACAGTCCACAGGGGCAGGGGCCAACGTCCTGACTTTC.